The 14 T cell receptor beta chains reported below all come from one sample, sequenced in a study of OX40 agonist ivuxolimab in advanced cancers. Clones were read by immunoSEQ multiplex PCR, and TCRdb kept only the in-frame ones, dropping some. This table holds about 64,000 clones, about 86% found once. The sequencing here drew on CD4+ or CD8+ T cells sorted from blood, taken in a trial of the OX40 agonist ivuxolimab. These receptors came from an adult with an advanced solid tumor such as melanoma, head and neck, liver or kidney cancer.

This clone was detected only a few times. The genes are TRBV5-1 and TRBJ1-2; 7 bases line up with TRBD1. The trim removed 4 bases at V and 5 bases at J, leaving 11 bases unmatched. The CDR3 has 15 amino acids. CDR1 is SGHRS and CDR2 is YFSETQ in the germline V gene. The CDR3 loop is CASSPTGQSRYGYTF. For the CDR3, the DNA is TGCGCCAGCAGCCCAACGGGACAGTCGAGGTATGGCTACACCTTC.

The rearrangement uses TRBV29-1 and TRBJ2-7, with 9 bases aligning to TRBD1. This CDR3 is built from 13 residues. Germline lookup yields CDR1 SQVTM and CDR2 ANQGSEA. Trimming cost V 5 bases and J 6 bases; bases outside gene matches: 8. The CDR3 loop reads CSVSTGGEGEQYF. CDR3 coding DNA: TGCAGCGTTAGTACAGGGGGCGAAGGCGAGCAGTACTTC.

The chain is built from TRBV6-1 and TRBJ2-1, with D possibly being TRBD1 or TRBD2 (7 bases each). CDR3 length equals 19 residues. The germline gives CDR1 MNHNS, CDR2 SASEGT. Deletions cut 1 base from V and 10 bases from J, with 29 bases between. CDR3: CASSEGWEGALGGEGEQFF. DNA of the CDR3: TGTGCCAGCAGTGAAGGATGGGAGGGGGCATTGGGGGGCGAGGGGGAGCAGTTCTTC.

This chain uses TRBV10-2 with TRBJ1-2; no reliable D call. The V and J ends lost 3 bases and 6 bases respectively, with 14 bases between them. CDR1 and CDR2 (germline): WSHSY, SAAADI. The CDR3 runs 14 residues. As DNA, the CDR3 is TGCGCCAGCAGTGAAAGTAGGGTTTGGAATGGCTACACCTTC. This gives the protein CASSESRVWNGYTF.

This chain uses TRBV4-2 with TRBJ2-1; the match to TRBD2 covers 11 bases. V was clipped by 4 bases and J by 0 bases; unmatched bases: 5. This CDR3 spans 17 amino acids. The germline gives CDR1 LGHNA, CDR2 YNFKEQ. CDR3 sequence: CASSLGTSGSSYNEQFF. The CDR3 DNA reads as TGTGCCAGCAGCCTCGGGACTAGCGGCAGCTCCTACAATGAGCAGTTCTTC.

The CDR3 sequence is CASSLRAGRPYEQYF. The CDR3 region has the DNA TGTGCCAGCAGTTTGAGGGCCGGACGGCCCTACGAGCAGTACTTC. The rearrangement joins TRBV28 to TRBJ2-7; possible D gene TRBD2, 5 bases. CDR1 and CDR2 from the germline V gene are MDHEN and SYDVKM. CDR3 length: 15 amino acids. V gave up 3 bases and J gave up 2 bases, with 14 bases separating them.

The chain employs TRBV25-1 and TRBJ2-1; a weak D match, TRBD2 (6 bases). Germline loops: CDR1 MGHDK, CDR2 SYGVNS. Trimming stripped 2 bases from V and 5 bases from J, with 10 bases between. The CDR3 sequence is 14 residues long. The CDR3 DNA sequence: TGTGCCAGCAGTGAAGGGGGGTCCGACAATGAGCAGTTCTTC. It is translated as CASSEGGSDNEQFF. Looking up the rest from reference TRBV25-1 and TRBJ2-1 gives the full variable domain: EADIYQTPRYLVIGTGKKITLECSQTMGHDKMYWYQQDPGMELHLIHYSYGVNSTEKGDLSSESTVSRIRTEHFPLTLESARPSHTSQYLCASSEGGSDNEQFFGPGTRLTVL.

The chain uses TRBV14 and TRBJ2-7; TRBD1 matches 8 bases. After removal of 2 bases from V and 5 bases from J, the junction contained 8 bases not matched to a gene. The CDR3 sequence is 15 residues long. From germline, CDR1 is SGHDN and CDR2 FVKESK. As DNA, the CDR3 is TGTGCCAGCAGCCAACGCGGACAGGGTTTCAACGAGCAGTACTTC. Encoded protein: CASSQRGQGFNEQYF.

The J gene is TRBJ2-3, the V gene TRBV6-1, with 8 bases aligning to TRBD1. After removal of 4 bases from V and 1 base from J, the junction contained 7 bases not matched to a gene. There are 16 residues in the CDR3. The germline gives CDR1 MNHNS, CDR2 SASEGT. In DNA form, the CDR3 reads TGTGCCAGCAGTGGGTCAGGGGGCAGGGGCACAGATACGCAGTATTTT. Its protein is CASSGSGGRGTDTQYF.

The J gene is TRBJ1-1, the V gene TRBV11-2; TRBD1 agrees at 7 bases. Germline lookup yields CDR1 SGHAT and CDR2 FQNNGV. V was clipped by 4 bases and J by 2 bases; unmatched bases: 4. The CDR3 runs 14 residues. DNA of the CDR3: TGTGCCAGCAGCTCAGGAGGGGGCAACACTGAAGCTTTCTTT. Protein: CASSSGGGNTEAFF.

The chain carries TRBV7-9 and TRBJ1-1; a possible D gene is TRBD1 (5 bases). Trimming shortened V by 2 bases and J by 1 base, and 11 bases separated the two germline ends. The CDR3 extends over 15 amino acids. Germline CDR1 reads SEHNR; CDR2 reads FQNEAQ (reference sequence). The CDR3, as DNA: TGTGCCAGCAGCTTAACGGCAGGGAGGAACACTGAAGCTTTCTTT. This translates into CASSLTAGRNTEAFF. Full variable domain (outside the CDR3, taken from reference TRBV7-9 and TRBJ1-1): DTGVSQNPRHKITKRGQNVTFRCDPISEHNRLYWYRQTLGQGPEFLTYFQNEAQLEKSRLLSDRFSAERPKGSFSTLEIQRTEQGDSAMYLCASSLTAGRNTEAFFGQGTRLTVV.

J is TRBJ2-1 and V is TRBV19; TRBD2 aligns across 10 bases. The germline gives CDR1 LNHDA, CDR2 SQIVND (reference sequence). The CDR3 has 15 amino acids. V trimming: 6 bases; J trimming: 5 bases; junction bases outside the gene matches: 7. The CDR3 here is CASSSSGRGHNEQFF. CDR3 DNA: TGTGCCAGTAGCTCTAGCGGGAGAGGCCACAATGAGCAGTTCTTC.

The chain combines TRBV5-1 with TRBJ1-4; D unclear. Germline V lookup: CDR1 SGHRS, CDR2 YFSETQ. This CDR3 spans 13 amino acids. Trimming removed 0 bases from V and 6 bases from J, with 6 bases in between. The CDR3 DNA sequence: TGCGCCAGCAGCTTGGGGGTGGATGAAAAACTGTTTTTT. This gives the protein CASSLGVDEKLFF.

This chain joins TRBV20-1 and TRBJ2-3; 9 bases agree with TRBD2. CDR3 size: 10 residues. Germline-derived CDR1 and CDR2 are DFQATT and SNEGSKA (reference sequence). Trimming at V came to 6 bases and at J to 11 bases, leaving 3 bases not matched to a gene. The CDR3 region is CSAEREVQYF. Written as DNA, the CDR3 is TGCAGTGCAGAGCGGGAGGTGCAGTATTTT.